The 12 T cell receptor beta chains below all came from one sample that was sequenced in a study of CD8+CD57+ T cells in acquired aplastic anemia. Template material for TCR beta VDJ and CDR3 profiling consisted of genomic DNA. TCRdb fed the reads into MiXCR, producing one record per CDR3 protein. This sample yields 400,000 to 500,000 distinct CDR3 sequences, of which roughly 68% are seen a single time; approximately 3.8% belongs to the top ten. Sequencing was performed on sorted CD4+, CD8+, or CD8+CD57+ T cells (not recorded which) from PBMCs. The receptors were gathered from a human donor in good health, serving as a control.

The gene calls are TRBV4-3 and TRBJ1-2; no definite D call. The V gene's germline CDR1 is LGHNA and CDR2 YSLEER. The CDR3 sequence is 12 residues long. DNA of the CDR3: TGCGGCATCAGCAGGACCAACTATGGCTACACCTTC. Protein product: CGISRTNYGYTF.

This clonotype was detected only once. This chain joins TRBV7-2 and TRBJ2-3; TRBD2 is a possible D gene (6 bases). This CDR3 spans 15 amino acids. The germline gives CDR1 SGHTA, CDR2 FQGNSA. Trimming took 5 bases from V and 3 from J, leaving 15 bases between them. The CDR3 loop is CASSKNPGRTDTQYF. The CDR3 bases are TGTGCCAGCAGCAAGAATCCAGGGAGGACAGATACGCAGTATTTT.

This clonotype turned up a few times. The V call is TRBV15, the J call TRBJ1-1; D is unresolved. The CDR3 extends over 12 amino acids. CDR1 is LNHNV and CDR2 is YYDKDF in the germline V gene (reference sequence). Trimming pared 0 bases from V and 3 bases from J, leaving 2 bases between. CDR3: CATSRDDTEAFF. CDR3 sequence (DNA): TGTGCCACCAGCAGAGACGACACTGAAGCTTTCTTT.

This chain joins TRBV5-5 and TRBJ2-3; D is possibly TRBD2 (5 bases). The CDR3 totals 15 residues. The germline V gene encodes CDR1 SGHKS and CDR2 YYEKEE (reference sequence). V was clipped by 6 bases and J by 2 bases, with 16 bases between them. CDR3 sequence (DNA): TGTGCCAGCACTTCGGCAGAGGGTTACACAGATACGCAGTATTTT. This codes for CASTSAEGYTDTQYF. Based on the CDR3 plus reference TRBV5-5 and TRBJ2-3, the full variable domain is DAGVTQSPTHLIKTRGQQVTLRCSPISGHKSVSWYQQVLGQGPQFIFQYYEKEERGRGNFPDRFSARQFPNYSSELNVNALLLGDSALYLCASTSAEGYTDTQYFGPGTRLTVL.

This clonotype was observed many times. The V and J genes are TRBV13 and TRBJ2-1; D is uncertain. Trimming took off 7 bases at V and 8 bases at J, with 12 bases between the two ends. The CDR3 runs 12 residues. Germline CDR1 PRHDT, CDR2 FYEKMQ (reference sequence). CDR3 residues: CASKQRHDEQFF. The CDR3 coding sequence is TGTGCCAGCAAACAGCGTCATGATGAGCAGTTCTTC.

This clonotype has only one observation. A read error is likely, as this CDR3 ends without the conserved phenylalanine or tryptophan. It is unclear where the CDR3 begins or ends on the DNA, so no DNA is shown, and the CDR3 is as TCRdb lists it. J is TRBJ1-2 and V is TRBV7-3; the table's TRBD1 call for D was not verified on the DNA. CDR1 is SGHTA, CDR2 FQGTGA, per germline. The CDR3 extends over 13 residues, inclusive of both ends. CDR3 residues: CASSLRGQGSNST.

V and J are TRBV9 and TRBJ2-7, with D perhaps matching TRBD1 (6 bases). The CDR3 has 14 residues. The ends were cut back, 5 bases at V and 10 bases at J, with 22 bases in the middle. Germline-derived CDR1 and CDR2 are SGDLS and YYNGEE. The CDR3 region is CASRGGRGPQVQYF. CDR3 bases: TGTGCCAGCAGAGGGGGACGGGGCCCCCAGGTACAGTACTTC. The full variable domain, in which reference TRBV9 and TRBJ2-7 provide the parts outside the CDR3, is DSGVTQTPKHLITATGQRVTLRCSPRSGDLSVYWYQQSLDQGLQFLIQYYNGEERAKGNILERFSAQQFPDLHSELNLSSLELGDSALYFCASRGGRGPQVQYFGPGTRLTVT.

This chain connects TRBV12-3 or TRBV12-4 to TRBJ2-5; D perhaps matches TRBD2 (6 bases). The ends were cut back, 5 bases at V and 1 base at J, with 11 bases in the middle. CDR3 length: 14 residues. This CDR3 is CASSPAGSQETQYF. The CDR3, as DNA: TGTGCCAGCAGTCCGGCGGGAAGCCAAGAGACCCAGTACTTC.

This clonotype was recorded at least ten times. The rearrangement uses TRBV29-1 and TRBJ2-7; 9 nucleotides agree with TRBD1. The trim removed 6 bases at V and 4 bases at J, leaving 7 bases unmatched. This CDR3 spans 13 amino acids. The germline gives CDR1 SQVTM, CDR2 ANQGSEA. CDR3 sequence (DNA): TGCAGCGTGGCCGGGACAGGGAGTTACGAGCAGTACTTC. Translating gives CSVAGTGSYEQYF.

In this sample, this clonotype turned up many times. The rearrangement uses TRBV15 and TRBJ2-7; the match to TRBD2 covers 8 bases. Per the germline V gene, CDR1 is LNHNV and CDR2 is YYDKDF (reference sequence). This CDR3 spans 15 amino acids. Trimming at V came to 0 bases and at J to 0 bases, leaving 1 base not matched to a gene. CDR3 residues: CATSRESGGSYEQYF. As DNA, the CDR3 is TGTGCCACCAGCAGAGAGAGCGGGGGCTCCTACGAGCAGTACTTC. Full variable domain (rest looked up from reference TRBV15 and TRBJ2-7): DAMVIQNPRYQVTQFGKPVTLSCSQTLNHNVMYWYQQKSSQAPKLLFHYYDKDFNNEADTPDNFQSRRPNTSFCFLDIRSPGLGDTAMYLCATSRESGGSYEQYFGPGTRLTVT.

This clonotype came up many times. V is TRBV30 and J is TRBJ2-7, with TRBD2 matching 7 bases. With V trimmed by 2 bases and J by 11 bases, 9 bases remained unmatched. This CDR3 is 12 amino acids long. Germline V gene data show CDR1 as GTSNPN and CDR2 as SVGIG (reference sequence). The CDR3 loop reads CAWSTPGGREYF. Written as DNA, the CDR3 is TGTGCCTGGAGTACCCCAGGAGGGAGGGAGTACTTC.

This clonotype has only one observation. The junction shows a germline mismatch at one end, possibly a read error. CDR3 nucleotide sequence: TGCAGTGCGAGAGCAGGGGATGGTTACAACACCTTC. This sequence encodes CSARAGDGYNTF. The gene calls are TRBV20-1 and TRBJ1-2, with a possible D match to TRBD1 (6 bases). CDR1 is DFQATT, CDR2 SNEGSKA, per germline (reference sequence). There are 12 residues in the CDR3.